This T cell receptor (beta chain) was identified during a study of blood T cell repertoires in COVID-19. Method: immunoSEQ multiplex PCR; TCRdb's copy keeps in-frame clones and lacks some. Seen here are about 270,000 clones, approximately 86% observed once, and the top ten hold less than 15%. This CDR3 has 16 amino acids. The sequencing sample was made of peripheral blood. This TCR derives from a woman in her seventies with COVID-19, enrolled during active disease. The chain joins TRBV21-1 to TRBJ1-2; TRBD1 was called by the table and not checked on the DNA. TRBV21-1 is deemed a pseudogene. CDR3 bases: TGTGCCAGCAGAGCCCTTAACAGGGTTGGCGGTGGGGGCTACACCTTC. It encodes CASRALNRVGGGGYTF.